This T cell receptor beta chain was captured by sequencing in a study of T cell responses to AZD1222 COVID-19 vaccine. Study results and caveats: Nearly half of spike-specific TCRs reportedly target unmutated variant regions. Seropositivity was recorded at baseline in only a handful of AZD1222 recipients. Donors in the cohort were predominantly white British and more often female, and clonal diversity was possibly underestimated. Repertoires were obtained only post-peak T cell response.

About this clone: The antigen remains unidentified.

This table comes from immunoSEQ multiplex PCR, and its TCRdb copy is limited to in-frame clones, with some not included. Of roughly 130,000 clones in the sample, about 90% are singletons; the top ten hold over 1.5%. Germline V gives CDR1 SEHNR, CDR2 FQNEAQ (reference sequence). CDR3 length: 12 amino acids. V lost 5 bases and J 5 bases, leaving 10 bases between the germline ends. The source is an adult in good health. The rearrangement uses TRBV7-9 and TRBJ2-7; D is undetermined. This sample comprised peripheral blood, obtained on day 0 of AZD1222 vaccination. CDR3 DNA: TGTGCCAGCAGCCCCCAGCCCCACGAGCAGTACTTC. Encoded protein: CASSPQPHEQYF.